The 27 T cell receptor delta chains below come from one sample, sequenced in a study of Vδ1+ human thymocytes (dated by TCRdb to 2016 to 2019). Sequencing was carried out with an Illumina MiSeq. RNA was extracted with the RNeasy mini kit and reverse transcribed using Superscript III. CDR3 amplicons were produced by multiplex PCR using pooled V-gene forward primers and a constant-region reverse primer with Illumina adaptor overhangs. Identical DNA sequences were merged into single rows after TCRdb reprocessed the public reads with CATT. The sample records roughly 56,000 delta-chain clones, more than 13% of which are singletons. Clones ranked in the top ten supply 0.3% to 0.45% of the sample. Their recognized antigens are unknown. Results and caveats for the whole study, not just this receptor: Unlike the oligoclonal repertoires in peripheral blood, the thymic TRG and TRD repertoires appeared highly polyclonal, with Gaussian CDR3 length distributions.

Sequencing used Vdelta1+ gamma-delta thymocytes from the thymus. The cell subset or site label of this sample denotes: FACS-sorted CD3+ TCRalphabeta- TCRVdelta1+ TCRVdelta2- thymocytes. The source of these receptors is a girl under two years old who had congenital heart surgery.

The sample holds a few counts of this clone. The J gene is TRDJ1, the V gene TRDV1, with 12 bases that match TRDD3. V gave up 0 bases and J gave up 6 bases; unmatched junction bases: 20. The CDR3 loop spans 21 amino acids. Germline values: CDR1 TSWWSYY, CDR2 QGS. CDR3: CALGELPLREDLLGDTNKLIF. The CDR3 DNA reads TGTGCTCTTGGGGAACTGCCCCTACGAGAGGACTTACTGGGGGATACCAATAAACTCATCTTT.

This clone came up a few times. The chain carries TRDV1 and TRDJ1; D might be TRDD2 (5 bases). Germline V gene sequence: CDR1 TSWWSYY, CDR2 QGS. V lost 5 bases and J 1 base, leaving 14 bases between the germline ends. The CDR3 covers 15 residues. The CDR3 sequence: CALGTHVLPTDKLIF. The CDR3 nucleotides read TGTGCTCTTGGGACCCACGTGCTTCCCACCGATAAACTCATCTTT.

This chain links TRDV1 with TRDJ1, with TRDD2 as a possible D gene (5 bases). Looked up from germline, CDR1 is TSWWSYY and CDR2 is QGS. This CDR3 region has 15 residues. The germline V and J ends were trimmed by 6 bases and 0 bases, with 14 bases remaining between them. CDR3 sequence: CALGILLAYTDKLIF. The CDR3 region has the DNA TGTGCTCTTGGTATCCTTCTGGCGTACACCGATAAACTCATCTTT.

The rearrangement links TRDV1 to TRDJ1; 10 nucleotides line up with TRDD3. This CDR3 has 20 amino acids. CDR1 and CDR2 (germline): TSWWSYY, QGS. V lost 9 bases, J lost 0 bases, and 22 bases stayed unmatched. CDR3 DNA: TGTGCTCTATTGGCTTCCTACGGGGGTACTGGGGGATTGTACACCGATAAACTCATCTTT. Translation: CALLASYGGTGGLYTDKLIF.

This sequence joins TRDV1 and TRDJ1, with 7 bases identical to TRDD3. Germline-derived CDR1 and CDR2 are TSWWSYY and QGS. The CDR3 totals 20 residues. With 4 bases clipped from V and 0 bases from J, the junction kept 20 bases outside the gene matches. CDR3: CALGGPILPPGGPYTDKLIF. CDR3 nucleotides: TGTGCTCTTGGGGGACCTATTCTTCCGCCTGGGGGCCCTTACACCGATAAACTCATCTTT.

This clone has just a few counts. The V and J genes are TRDV2 and TRDJ1; D gene uncertain. This CDR3 contains 16 residues. Germline V gene data show CDR1 as GEAIGNYY and CDR2 as EKD. The V and J ends lost 1 base and 0 bases respectively, with 14 bases between them. Here the CDR3 DNA reads TGTGCCTGTGACACTGTGGGCGAACTGTACACCGATAAACTCATCTTT. This translates into CACDTVGELYTDKLIF.

This clone was picked up a small number of times. V usage is TRDV1 and J usage is TRDJ1; the D gene could be TRDD2 or TRDD3 (7 bases each). The germline CDR1 and CDR2 sequences are TSWWSYY and QGS. The CDR3 is made up of 18 amino acids. V lost 0 bases, J lost 7 bases, and 24 bases lay in between. CDR3: CALGELPGLPGDWGKLIF. As DNA, the CDR3 is TGTGCTCTTGGGGAACTACCCGGCCTTCCTGGGGACTGGGGTAAACTCATCTTT.

This chain connects TRDV1 to TRDJ1, with a tentative D call TRDD3 (6 bases). V lost 0 bases to trimming and J lost 1 base, with 30 bases between them. The CDR3 is 22 amino acids. Germline lookup yields CDR1 TSWWSYY and CDR2 QGS. CDR3 nucleotide sequence: TGTGCTCTTGGGGAACTAGGGGACCTACGCCGGCTGGGGTTCCTCGGCACCGATAAACTCATCTTT. It yields the protein CALGELGDLRRLGFLGTDKLIF.

In this sample, this clone turned up a few times. The gene calls are TRDV1 and TRDJ1; 7 nucleotides match TRDD3. Germline CDR1 and CDR2: TSWWSYY and QGS. The CDR3 has 23 amino acids. Losses at the gene ends were 1 base for V and 0 bases for J; bases not matched to a gene: 26. DNA for the CDR3: TGTGCTCTTGGGGAACGTATCAACCTGCCACCCGATCCACTGGGGTCATACACCGATAAACTCATCTTT. Residues: CALGERINLPPDPLGSYTDKLIF.

The chain combines TRDV1 with TRDJ1; TRDD3 is a possible D gene (6 bases). Germline-derived CDR1 and CDR2 are TSWWSYY and QGS. This CDR3 region has 16 residues. V lost 5 bases to trimming and J lost 6 bases, with 22 bases between them. DNA for the CDR3: TGTGCTCTTGGGATCGGAGTTAATAGGGGATTGTATAAACTCATCTTT. This codes for CALGIGVNRGLYKLIF.

This clone was seen a handful of times. The V gene is TRDV1, the J gene TRDJ1; 9 bases agree with TRDD3. J gave up 5 bases and V 0 bases, and 16 bases lay outside the gene matches. Per germline, CDR1 TSWWSYY and CDR2 QGS. The CDR3 totals 19 residues. CDR3 sequence (DNA): TGTGCTCTTGGGGAACTAGGCGTCTTTGCCTTTACTGGGGGAGATAAACTCATCTTT. It specifies CALGELGVFAFTGGDKLIF.

The J gene is TRDJ1, the V gene TRDV1; TRDD3 matches 9 bases. CDR1 and CDR2 from the germline V gene are TSWWSYY and QGS. V shed 0 bases and J 5 bases; nucleotides not matched to a gene: 13. The CDR3 is 18 amino acids. The CDR3 bases are TGTGCTCTTGGGGAACTAATACGAACGCTGGGGGATGAAGATAAACTCATCTTT. Protein: CALGELIRTLGDEDKLIF.

This clone turned up a few times. The J gene is TRDJ1, the V gene TRDV1, with TRDD3 identical over 10 bases. Germline V lookup: CDR1 TSWWSYY, CDR2 QGS. CDR3 length equals 21 residues. V shed 1 base, J shed 1 base, and the junction held 18 bases outside the gene matches. CDR3: CALGEQKVPPWGIDPTDKLIF. The CDR3 DNA sequence: TGTGCTCTTGGGGAACAAAAGGTTCCTCCCTGGGGGATAGATCCCACCGATAAACTCATCTTT.

This clone was seen a few times. The chain has TRDV1 and TRDJ1; 9 nucleotides line up with TRDD3. This CDR3 is built from 17 residues. The V gene end was trimmed by 2 bases and the J gene end by 1 base; junction bases not matched to a gene: 8. Germline CDR1 reads TSWWSYY; CDR2 reads QGS. CDR3 sequence: CALGEKYWGTVTDKLIF. CDR3 nucleotide sequence: TGTGCTCTTGGGGAAAAGTACTGGGGGACAGTCACCGATAAACTCATCTTT.

The chain carries TRDV1 and TRDJ1, with TRDD3 matching over 13 bases. V lost 5 bases and J lost 1; bases outside the gene matches: 16. The germline V gene encodes CDR1 TSWWSYY and CDR2 QGS. This CDR3 has 20 residues. The CDR3 bases are TGTGCTCTTGGGAACTTTTCCCAGCACTGGGGGATACGATCCACCGATAAACTCATCTTT. It translates to CALGNFSQHWGIRSTDKLIF.

The chain employs TRDV1 and TRDJ1, with D possibly TRDD3 on 6 matching bases. This CDR3 has 16 amino acids. Germline-derived CDR1 and CDR2 are TSWWSYY and QGS. The V and J ends lost 7 bases and 0 bases respectively, with 18 bases between them. CDR3 sequence reads: CALEGGRGTYTDKLIF. The CDR3, as DNA: TGTGCTCTTGAGGGGGGCCGGGGGACGTACACCGATAAACTCATCTTT.

This clone occurred a few times. A much bigger clone sits one base away, suggesting this may be a read error. Other DNA sequences in this sample translate to the same CDR3. V is TRAV29/DV5 and J is TRDJ1; D is unresolved. The CDR3 is made up of 11 amino acids. The germline V gene has CDR1 NSMFDY and CDR2 ISSIKDK. In DNA, the CDR3 is TGTGCCGCAAGCGCGCGGGAAAAACTCATCTTT. It translates to CAASAREKLIF.

This clone was observed a few times. The rearrangement joins TRDV1 to TRDJ1; 12 bases map to TRDD3. V dropped 2 bases and J dropped 0; count of bases not matched to a gene: 22. Germline CDR1 and CDR2: TSWWSYY and QGS. The CDR3 contains 23 residues. CDR3 DNA: TGTGCTCTTGGGGAAGGCGAACTGGGGGATACAGACCACACAGGTTTGTACACCGATAAACTCATCTTT. Translating it yields CALGEGELGDTDHTGLYTDKLIF.

The genes are TRDV1 and TRDJ1; D gene uncertain. Between the trimmed V and J ends, which lost 2 bases and 0 bases, there was a span of 13 bases. From germline, CDR1 is TSWWSYY and CDR2 QGS. This CDR3 comprises 16 residues. CDR3 loop: CALGEGVPRYTDKLIF. The CDR3 nucleotides read TGTGCTCTTGGGGAAGGAGTCCCCAGGTACACCGATAAACTCATCTTT.

This clone was counted a few times. V usage is TRDV1 and J usage is TRDJ1; TRDD2 matches 9 bases. This CDR3 is 18 amino acids long. The J segment lost 3 bases and the V segment lost 3 bases, leaving 14 bases of the junction unmatched. The germline V gene has CDR1 TSWWSYY and CDR2 QGS. The CDR3 reads CALGERPSYPQLADKLIF. Written as DNA, the CDR3 is TGTGCTCTTGGGGAGCGGCCTTCCTACCCCCAACTTGCCGATAAACTCATCTTT.

This chain links TRDV1 with TRDJ1, with 7 bases fitting TRDD3. Germline trimming cut 6 bases from V and 0 bases from J; bases unmatched to any gene: 19. Germline V gene lookup returns CDR1 TSWWSYY and CDR2 QGS. The CDR3 has 19 residues. The chain's CDR3 is CALGESTGDTTSYTDKLIF. As DNA, the CDR3 is TGTGCTCTTGGAGAATCTACTGGGGACACCACCTCCTACACCGATAAACTCATCTTT.

This clone was seen more than once but under ten times. The chain combines TRDV1 with TRDJ1; TRDD3 aligns across 12 bases. Germline V gene sequence: CDR1 TSWWSYY, CDR2 QGS. CDR3 size: 23 residues. Unmatched junction bases numbered 21, after V lost 1 base and J lost 0 bases. The CDR3 sequence: CALGERSPTPYWGIPKYTDKLIF. CDR3 DNA sequence: TGTGCTCTTGGGGAACGAAGTCCTACCCCCTACTGGGGGATACCCAAGTACACCGATAAACTCATCTTT.

This clone was observed a few times. V is TRDV1 and J is TRDJ1, with D perhaps TRDD2 (5 bases). V was trimmed by 1 base and J by 1 base, leaving 22 bases between them. CDR1 is TSWWSYY and CDR2 is QGS in the germline V gene. This CDR3 contains 19 residues. The CDR3 spells CALGERYSLLVGGTDKLIF. The CDR3 DNA follows: TGTGCTCTTGGGGAACGTTACAGCCTTCTCGTCGGCGGCACCGATAAACTCATCTTT.

The chain carries TRDV1 and TRDJ1; tentative D call: TRDD2 (7 bases). The CDR3 spans 23 residues. The germline CDR1 and CDR2 sequences are TSWWSYY and QGS. V was pared by 4 bases and J by 0 bases, with 36 bases between. Here the CDR3 DNA reads TGTGCTCTTGGGGTCAATATTCCTACACCCGTACTGGGAGTCGCGTTCTACACCGATAAACTCATCTTT. Its translation is CALGVNIPTPVLGVAFYTDKLIF.

This chain uses TRDV1 with TRDJ1, with 7 positions matching TRDD3. The CDR3 is 18 amino acids. The V and J ends lost 2 bases and 0 bases, in that order; junction bases with no gene match: 12. The germline V gene encodes CDR1 TSWWSYY and CDR2 QGS. The CDR3 loop is CALGEFNGGSKYTDKLIF. The CDR3, as DNA: TGTGCTCTTGGGGAATTTAACGGGGGATCTAAGTACACCGATAAACTCATCTTT.

This chain uses TRDV1 with TRDJ1; D possibly corresponds to TRDD3 (5 bases). Germline V gene lookup returns CDR1 TSWWSYY and CDR2 QGS. Trimming shortened V by 2 bases and J by 2 bases, and 21 bases separated the two germline ends. The CDR3 consists of 18 residues. CDR3 sequence (DNA): TGTGCTCTTGGGGAATTCATATTACGGGGGTCCTCGACCGATAAACTCATCTTT. Translation: CALGEFILRGSSTDKLIF.

This chain connects TRDV1 to TRDJ1; tentatively, D is TRDD3 (5 bases). The germline gives CDR1 TSWWSYY, CDR2 QGS. This CDR3 spans 17 amino acids. The V gene lost 2 bases and the J gene lost 2 bases, with 18 bases spanning the gap. The CDR3 region is CALGEGWERLRTDKLIF. In DNA, the CDR3 is TGTGCTCTTGGGGAAGGCTGGGAGAGGCTCCGGACCGATAAACTCATCTTT.